This T cell receptor (beta chain) was identified in a study of Graves' ophthalmopathy and Graves' hyperthyroidism (dated by TCRdb to 2016 to 2019). Regarding the research as a whole: Peripheral blood was collected at initial diagnosis, prior to any treatment. To explore V-J signatures distinguishing ophthalmopathy from hyperthyroidism, a discovery set of some 100 patients (about 44 ophthalmopathy, over 55 stable hyperthyroidism) was enrolled. An independent validation cohort was composed of 18 hyperthyroidism patients and 15 to 17 patients who later progressed from hyperthyroidism to ophthalmopathy. The 95 to 100 discovery patients were randomly divided into training and test sets at a 7:3 ratio. In total, some 140 blood samples were TCR-sequenced: fewer than 50 ophthalmopathy, around 75 hyperthyroidism and some 17 hyperthyroidism-to-ophthalmopathy patients. Following sampling, methimazole starting at 30 mg daily was administered to hyperthyroidism patients, and high-dose intravenous methylprednisolone was administered to ophthalmopathy patients. The study used signatures of the TCR beta repertoire to tell Graves' ophthalmopathy apart from Graves' hyperthyroidism and to predict which patients would progress to ophthalmopathy. In over 5 hyperthyroidism patients, the T-cell repertoire of thyroid tissue was compared with the T-cell repertoire of blood.

For repertoire sequencing, TCR beta CDR3 regions were amplified from RNA transcripts. The first round was an RT-PCR using HTBI primers with the Qiagen OneStep RT-PCR kit, and this first round was followed by a second-round multiplex PCR, then size selection and purification. Libraries were sequenced on an Illumina HiSeq2000 using paired-end 100 bp reads. The paper's data handling went like this. Reads were processed with SOAPnuke, discarding reads with adapters, uncalled bases, mean Phred below 15, or no exact constant-primer or identifier match. High-quality paired reads were merged with COPE v1.2.5. Each unique nucleotide sequence was defined as a clonotype, and clonotypes were aligned to IMGT TRB V, D and J references with MiTCR v1.1. Analysis was restricted to V-J combinations with a frequency above 0.0001, which covered roughly 99% of repertoires. A TCR clonal expansion and chaos score per V-J combination was defined as the ratio of F50 clonal expansion to chaos observed in the TCRdist matrix. Welch's t-statistics and random forest were used to reduce features to 13 V-J combinations, which were fed into a naive Bayes classifier. The Morisita-Horn index was used to measure how similar the thyroid and blood repertoires were. In-frame beta chains were kept once TCRdb had trimmed the public reads at Q25 with fastp and called clones with MiXCR. When rows share a CDR3 protein, they turn into one entry using the most common DNA and genes. These V and J calls rely on TCRdb rather than the paper's analysis. Here the sample has 210,000 or so distinct CDR3 sequences; around 28% occur a single time. The top ten clones comprise 9.1% of the sample.

Measured from the cysteine to the phenylalanine, the CDR3 is 16 residues long. The DNA shown is the 48-base CDR3, in frame from base 1. The junction carries 19 bases between V and J, which are trimmed by 5 bases and 2 bases respectively. The CDR1 and CDR2 encoded by the germline V gene are SGHDT and YYEEEE. The paper as a whole reports these results and caveats: In cross-validation, the 13-signature model distinguished ophthalmopathy from stable hyperthyroidism with 87.88% sensitivity and approximately 81% specificity, while in the test set the corresponding values were 80% and 75%. No statistical method was used to set the sample size in advance, and the investigators knew which group each participant was assigned to. In validation, the model predicted ophthalmopathy progression with over 60% sensitivity and 72.22% specificity; some 13 predicted patients were CT-confirmed with GO in a median of around 6 months. Most expanded thyroid clonotypes with a frequency above 0.001 also appeared in blood, which suggests that blood repertoires may reflect the immune response in the thyroid.

This clonotype has a count of ten or more. This clone's antigen is unknown. No base-level quality is on record; no much larger clone is a single base apart. The ophthalmopathy patients had moderately to severely active disease, with a Clinical Activity Score of 3 or higher, a NOSPECS grade of 4 or higher, and a disease duration of less than 3 months. Patients with other autoimmune diseases, uncontrolled infections, pregnancy or lactation were excluded. Clinical symptoms, serum thyroxine, TRAb, thyroid ultrasound and orbital computed tomography were used for diagnosis. Ficoll-Paque density gradient centrifugation was used to isolate PBMCs from approximately 11 ml of fresh peripheral blood. Trizol reagent was used to extract the total RNA, and its quality was then checked on an Agilent 2100 Bioanalyzer.

The receptor chain draws on TRBV5-6 and TRBJ1-2; TRBD1 is perhaps the D gene, given 5 matching bases. The origin of this receptor is a middle-aged man with Graves' ophthalmopathy. Donor details come from another sample of the same person, matched by shared clones. Sequencing was performed on peripheral blood. The CDR3 amino acid sequence is: CASSSPATSGNYGYTF. The bases are TGTGCCAGCAGTTCTCCCGCGACTTCAGGGAACTATGGCTACACCTTC. With all but the CDR3 taken from the reference TRBV5-6 and TRBJ1-2 genes, the full variable domain is: DAGVTQSPTHLIKTRGQQVTLRCSPKSGHDTVSWYQQALGQGPQFIFQYYEEEERQRGNFPDRFSGHQFPNYSSELNVNALLLGDSALYLCASSSPATSGNYGYTFGSGTRLTVV.